A single sample gave rise to the 23 T cell receptor beta chains below, sequenced in a study of shared T cell receptors in the human thymus (dated by TCRdb to about 2021). The library was produced with the immunoSEQ multiplex PCR assay. The source is immuneACCESS, and TCRdb retained only in-frame sequences with V and J called. Part of the clones is not carried over; for the studies checked, unresolved V genes explain less than half of this, and the remainder is unexplained. Within this sample are hundreds of thousands of clones, with 80% to 90% of them counted one time only. The ten most abundant clones make up about 0.0094% of the sample. These sequences were also reported in another study, on human thymus T cells.

The sample was thymocytes. The receptors derive from a boy less than two years old with a congenital heart defect. Donor details come from another sample of the same person, matched by shared clones.

The genes are TRBV7-9 and TRBJ1-1; tentative D call: TRBD1 (6 bases). The CDR3 is 16 residues long. Germline CDR1 is SEHNR and CDR2 is FQNEAQ (reference sequence). V gave up 5 bases and J gave up 1 base, with 17 bases separating them. In nucleotides, the CDR3 is TGTGCCAGCAGCACCCCCCGGCAGGGGAGGAACACTGAAGCTTTCTTT. Its translation: CASSTPRQGRNTEAFF.

The rearrangement uses TRBV5-1 and TRBJ2-2, with 7 positions matching TRBD2. CDR3 size: 14 residues. V lost 6 bases, J lost 6 bases, and 8 bases stayed unmatched. Germline lookup yields CDR1 SGHRS and CDR2 YFSETQ. CDR3 in amino acids: CASTPGGVPGELFF. CDR3 in DNA: TGCGCCAGCACCCCGGGGGGTGTACCCGGGGAGCTGTTTTTT.

V gene TRBV19 combines with J gene TRBJ2-2; 7 nucleotides align to TRBD1. The germline gives CDR1 LNHDA, CDR2 SQIVND (reference sequence). The CDR3 extends over 13 amino acids. J lost 7 bases, V lost 5 bases, and 4 bases had no gene match. The CDR3 coding sequence is TGTGCCAGTAGTGACAGGGTCGGCGGGGAGCTGTTTTTT. Amino acid sequence: CASSDRVGGELFF.

The chain employs TRBV18 and TRBJ2-5; weak D call: TRBD2 (5 bases). With 6 bases removed from V and 0 bases from J, the gap between germline ends came to 17 bases. This CDR3 comprises 16 residues. Germline values: CDR1 KGHSH, CDR2 LQKENI. CDR3 region: CASSLKGVSNQETQYF. The CDR3, as DNA: TGTGCCAGCTCCCTTAAGGGAGTGAGTAACCAAGAGACCCAGTACTTC.

This chain links TRBV5-4 with TRBJ1-2; 9 bases are shared with TRBD1. CDR3 length equals 14 residues. V shed 4 bases and J 5 bases; nucleotides not matched to a gene: 6. Per the germline V gene, CDR1 is SGHNT and CDR2 is YYREEE (reference sequence). For the CDR3, the DNA is TGTGCCAGCAGCGCACAGGGGGCAGGGTATGGCTACACCTTC. As protein: CASSAQGAGYGYTF.

This chain joins TRBV19 and TRBJ1-1; 7 bases map to TRBD1. This CDR3 has 16 amino acids. With 3 bases clipped from V and 0 bases from J, the junction kept 7 bases outside the gene matches. Per the germline V gene, CDR1 is LNHDA and CDR2 is SQIVND (reference sequence). CDR3 loop: CASSIDRAGMNTEAFF. CDR3 nucleotide sequence: TGTGCCAGTAGTATTGACAGGGCTGGAATGAACACTGAAGCTTTCTTT.

The V gene is TRBV7-9, the J gene TRBJ2-2, with D perhaps matching TRBD2 (5 bases). V lost 2 bases to trimming and J lost 0 bases, with 16 bases between them. Germline assignment: CDR1 SEHNR and CDR2 FQNEAQ (reference sequence). The CDR3 is 18 amino acids. The CDR3 region is CASSLTSVGATNTGELFF. CDR3 nucleotides: TGTGCCAGCAGCTTAACATCTGTGGGAGCCACGAACACCGGGGAGCTGTTTTTT.

The gene calls are TRBV7-8 and TRBJ2-1; 10 bases fit TRBD2. Per the germline V gene, CDR1 is SGHVS and CDR2 is FQNEAQ. The CDR3 loop spans 16 amino acids. The junction had 11 bases not matched to a gene; V was cut back by 6 bases and J by 6 bases. CDR3 in amino acids: CASSQPSGSLFNEQFF. The CDR3 DNA reads as TGTGCCAGCAGTCAACCTAGCGGGAGTTTGTTCAATGAGCAGTTCTTC.

This chain uses TRBV14 with TRBJ2-3, with D tentatively TRBD2 (6 bases). CDR1 and CDR2 (germline): SGHDN, FVKESK. V lost 5 bases and J lost 1, with 13 bases in between. The CDR3 spans 15 residues. As DNA, the CDR3 is TGTGCCAGCAGCGCACGGGGGTGGGGCACAGATACGCAGTATTTT. Translation: CASSARGWGTDTQYF. The variable domain in full, with the rest retrieved from reference TRBV14 and TRBJ2-3, is EAGVTQFPSHSVIEKGQTVTLRCDPISGHDNLYWYRRVMGKEIKFLLHFVKESKQDESGMPNNRFLAERTGGTYSTLKVQPAELEDSGVYFCASSARGWGTDTQYFGPGTRLTVL.

V gene TRBV7-8 combines with J gene TRBJ2-7, with 8 bases lining up with TRBD2. Germline V gene sequence: CDR1 SGHVS, CDR2 FQNEAQ. V trimming: 2 bases; J trimming: 2 bases; junction bases outside the gene matches: 5. There are 15 residues in the CDR3. The DNA for the CDR3 is TGTGCCAGCAGCTTAACCCCGACTAGCGCCTACGAGCAGTACTTC. Translated: CASSLTPTSAYEQYF.

This chain connects TRBV19 to TRBJ2-5; D uncertain. CDR3 length: 12 residues. With 5 bases removed from V and 0 bases from J, the gap between germline ends came to 4 bases. In germline, CDR1 is LNHDA, CDR2 SQIVND (reference sequence). CDR3 amino acids: CASSADQETQYF. The CDR3 region has the DNA TGTGCCAGTAGTGCAGACCAAGAGACCCAGTACTTC.

This clone was seen a few times. The chain combines TRBV10-1 with TRBJ2-3, with 9 nucleotides matching TRBD2. Germline V gene lookup returns CDR1 WNHNN and CDR2 SYGVQD (reference sequence). V was clipped by 0 bases and J by 3 bases; unmatched bases: 4. CDR3 length: 16 amino acids. The CDR3 here is CASSESLAGQTDTQYF. The CDR3 coding sequence is TGCGCCAGCAGTGAGTCCCTAGCGGGGCAGACAGATACGCAGTATTTT.

The chain is built from TRBV5-1 and TRBJ1-1; TRBD1 agrees at 11 bases. The CDR3 covers 17 residues. The J segment lost 0 bases and the V segment lost 0 bases, leaving 4 bases of the junction unmatched. Germline lookup yields CDR1 SGHRS and CDR2 YFSETQ. DNA for the CDR3: TGCGCCAGCAGCTTGGGGGGACAGGGGGAATTGAACACTGAAGCTTTCTTT. It codes for CASSLGGQGELNTEAFF.

This rearrangement joins TRBV9 to TRBJ2-7; 10 bases are shared with TRBD2. Germline assignment: CDR1 SGDLS and CDR2 YYNGEE. The CDR3 contains 20 residues. The V gene end was trimmed by 2 bases and the J gene end by 0 bases; junction bases not matched to a gene: 17. CDR3 sequence reads: CASSVGYKREGRRSSYEQYF. The CDR3, as DNA: TGTGCCAGCAGCGTCGGGTACAAGCGGGAGGGAAGAAGGAGCTCCTACGAGCAGTACTTC.

J is TRBJ1-5 and V is TRBV7-8; possible D gene TRBD1, 5 bases. V was clipped by 4 bases and J by 6 bases, with 22 bases between them. Per the germline V gene, CDR1 is SGHVS and CDR2 is FQNEAQ. The CDR3 sequence is 17 residues long. Here the CDR3 reads CASSSFSRTHEFQPQHF. CDR3 sequence (DNA): TGTGCCAGCAGCTCCTTCTCCCGGACACACGAATTTCAGCCCCAGCATTTT.

The V call is TRBV28, the J call TRBJ1-3; D possibly corresponds to TRBD1 (6 bases). Per germline, CDR1 MDHEN and CDR2 SYDVKM. The V end lost 2 bases, the J end lost 7 bases, and 21 bases lay between the germline ends. The CDR3 has 17 amino acids. The CDR3 is CASSLGGRGQNGNTIYF. In DNA, the CDR3 is TGTGCCAGCAGTTTAGGGGGACGAGGACAGAATGGGAACACCATATATTTT.

This clone turned up a few times. The chain links TRBV6-6 to TRBJ1-5; D uncertain. V was shortened by 8 bases and J by 6 bases, with 8 bases between the two germline ends. The germline V gene encodes CDR1 MNHNY and CDR2 SVGAGI (reference sequence). The CDR3 runs 11 residues. The CDR3 nucleotides are TGTGCCAGCGGCCCAAGTCAGCCCCAGCATTTT. The encoded protein is CASGPSQPQHF.

This clone has more than one count but fewer than ten. This chain links TRBV7-3 with TRBJ2-7; 7 positions match TRBD1. V dropped 1 base and J dropped 3; count of bases not matched to a gene: 12. The CDR3 consists of 17 residues. Germline-derived CDR1 and CDR2 are SGHTA and FQGTGA. This CDR3 is CASSLNPTGESDYEQYF. In DNA, the CDR3 is TGTGCCAGCAGCTTAAACCCTACAGGGGAATCCGACTACGAGCAGTACTTC. Drawing the rest from reference TRBV7-3 and TRBJ2-7, the complete variable domain is GAGVSQTPSNKVTEKGKYVELRCDPISGHTALYWYRQSLGQGPEFLIYFQGTGAADDSGLPNDRFFAVRPEGSVSTLKIQRTERGDSAVYLCASSLNPTGESDYEQYFGPGTRLTVT.

This chain joins TRBV25-1 and TRBJ1-1, with unresolved D. The CDR3 sequence is 14 residues long. Germline-derived CDR1 and CDR2 are MGHDK and SYGVNS. With 6 bases removed from V and 2 bases from J, the gap between germline ends came to 13 bases. The CDR3 reads CASRGEQDNTEAFF. DNA of the CDR3: TGTGCCAGCAGGGGAGAGCAGGACAACACTGAAGCTTTCTTT.

Only one count was recorded for this clone. The chain combines TRBV25-1 with TRBJ2-7; 9 nucleotides align to TRBD1. CDR1 is MGHDK and CDR2 is SYGVNS in the germline V gene. This CDR3 comprises 15 residues. J lost 7 bases, V lost 4 bases, and 11 bases had no gene match. CDR3 amino acids: CASSGPGQGSWEQYF. As DNA, the CDR3 is TGTGCCAGCAGTGGCCCGGGACAGGGTTCGTGGGAGCAGTACTTC.

This clone was counted once. This rearrangement joins TRBV29-1 to TRBJ1-2; D gene unclear. The CDR3 is 14 residues long. Trimming cost V 1 base and J 0 bases, with 9 bases left between them. In germline, CDR1 is SQVTM, CDR2 ANQGSEA. The CDR3, as DNA: TGCAGCGTTGAAGTGAGGGAAACTAACTATGGCTACACCTTC. This codes for CSVEVRETNYGYTF.

The gene calls are TRBV6-6 and TRBJ2-1, with TRBD2 matching 9 bases. Germline V gene lookup returns CDR1 MNHNY and CDR2 SVGAGI (reference sequence). J gave up 7 bases and V 6 bases, and 4 bases lay outside the gene matches. The CDR3 covers 13 residues. The CDR3 nucleotides read TGTGCCAGCAGAAGGAGCGGGGGGAATGAGCAGTTCTTC. This sequence encodes CASRRSGGNEQFF.

The J gene is TRBJ2-4, the V gene TRBV10-3, with D possibly matching TRBD1 (5 bases). V lost 6 bases and J 0 bases, leaving 12 bases between the germline ends. Germline assignment: CDR1 ENHRY and CDR2 SYGVKD. The CDR3 is made up of 15 amino acids. The CDR3 region is CAISRSGLAKNIQYF. The CDR3 bases are TGTGCCATCAGCAGATCAGGGTTAGCCAAAAACATTCAGTACTTC.